Below are 7 T cell receptor beta chains sequenced from a single sample in a study of low-dose radiotherapy and immunotherapy resistance in tumors. Gene-specific TRAV and TRBV primers were used for first-strand cDNA, covering alpha and beta chains. With a V-primer adapter and a constant-region primer, TCRs were amplified for 20 PCR cycles. A single record per CDR3 protein comes from TCRdb applying MiXCR to the reads. Counted here are around 68,000 distinct CDR3 sequences, more than 20% occurring once; the ten biggest clones make up 5.5% to 8.5%. The time point here: before trial treatment. The specimen comprised PBMCs, sampled before treatment. All receptors come from a male donor with rectosigmoid adenocarcinoma.

Many counts were recorded for this clonotype. The rearrangement links TRBV7-9 to TRBJ2-1; TRBD2 matches 8 bases. There are 15 residues in the CDR3. Unmatched junction bases numbered 9, after V lost 5 bases and J lost 6 bases. Germline assignment: CDR1 SEHNR and CDR2 FQNEAQ (reference sequence). CDR3 sequence (DNA): TGTGCCAGCAGCCCCCCCGGGACTAGTCTCAATGAGCAGTTCTTC. Amino acid sequence: CASSPPGTSLNEQFF.

This clonotype has just one count. The chain uses TRBV5-6 and TRBJ1-1, with 9 positions matching TRBD1. The CDR3 contains 14 residues. The germline gives CDR1 SGHDT, CDR2 YYEEEE. V shed 0 bases, J shed 6 bases, and the junction held 3 bases outside the gene matches. In DNA form, the CDR3 reads TGTGCCAGCAGCTTGGGACAGGGGGATTCTGAAGCTTTCTTT. Amino acid sequence: CASSLGQGDSEAFF.

In regard to this clonotype: This likely came from a read error, as a far larger clone is one base away. The chain combines TRBV7-9 with TRBJ2-7, with a tentative D call TRBD1 (5 bases). The CDR3 runs to 13 residues. With 3 bases removed from V and 7 bases from J, the gap between germline ends came to 13 bases. Germline V CDR1 and CDR2: SEHNR, FQNEAQ (reference sequence). In nucleotides, the CDR3 is TGTGCCAGCAGCTTGACAGAAGATAATGAGCAGTACTTC. It specifies CASSLTEDNEQYF.

This clonotype showed up many times. The V and J genes are TRBV27 and TRBJ1-6; D not resolved. V shed 6 bases and J shed 6 bases, with 12 bases lying between them. Germline CDR1 MNHEY, CDR2 SMNVEV (reference sequence). This CDR3 is built from 14 residues. In DNA, the CDR3 is TGTGCCAGCAGGCCTTTCGTCCTTAATTCACCCCTCCACTTT. The encoded protein is CASRPFVLNSPLHF.

This clonotype has at least ten counts. V and J are TRBV9 and TRBJ1-3, with TRBD1 as a possible D gene (6 bases). V was clipped by 7 bases and J by 0 bases, with 17 bases between them. Germline V gives CDR1 SGDLS, CDR2 YYNGEE. CDR3 size: 16 residues. The CDR3: CASGPTGASSGNTIYF. The CDR3 DNA reads TGTGCCAGCGGCCCTACGGGGGCCAGCTCTGGAAACACCATATATTTT.

V and J are TRBV11-2 and TRBJ2-1, with 9 bases that match TRBD2. From germline, CDR1 is SGHAT and CDR2 FQNNGV. The CDR3 extends over 16 amino acids. After removal of 5 bases from V and 4 bases from J, the junction contained 9 bases not matched to a gene. The DNA for the CDR3 is TGTGCCAGCAGCCTAGTCGCTAGCGGGATATACAATGAGCAGTTCTTC. Translating gives CASSLVASGIYNEQFF.

A remark on this clonotype: The DNA is omitted, as the CDR3 cannot be located on it reliably, and the CDR3 follows TCRdb's listing. The genes are TRBV5-4 and TRBJ2-2; TRBD1, the table's D call, lacks a check against the DNA. With termini counted, the CDR3 has 15 amino acids. Germline V gene lookup returns CDR1 SGHNT and CDR2 YYREEE (reference sequence). The CDR3 sequence is CASGPQTVGGELFFF.